This T cell receptor (beta chain) appears in the sequencing data of a study of blood T cell repertoires in COVID-19. Study overall: Specimens from acute and convalescent COVID-19 originated in the United States, Italy and Spain. From T cells, B-cell-depleted T cells, or PBMCs came the material, which was cDNA or gDNA.

Source study methods: Counts of nucleated cells, estimated from reference gene primer amplification, were obtained. The protocol was immunoSEQ multiplex PCR, while the TCRdb copy is restricted to in-frame clones and leaves out a portion. V, J and clone size were drawn from that table, and D and trimming were deduced from the DNA. This table has 130,000 to 150,000 clones, 80% to 90% appearing once. The CDR3 runs 15 residues. This sequence was found in a woman aged 50 to 65 with acute or convalescent COVID-19. The sequencing input was peripheral blood. The chain has TRBV21-1 and TRBJ1-6; TRBD1, the table's D call, was not compared with the DNA. TRBV21-1 is labeled a pseudogene. The CDR3 loop is CASSRLDRRLWPLHF. The CDR3 DNA reads TGTGCCAGCAGCAGATTGGACAGGCGATTGTGGCCCCTCCACTTT.